Here is one T cell receptor (beta chain) with its context. Its antigen is unknown. Generated by immunoSEQ multiplex PCR, the TCRdb table keeps only in-frame clones and is missing some. The data contain some 120,000 clones, about nine tenths of them singletons. This sample was included in a study of T cell responses to AZD1222 COVID-19 vaccine. In the study overall: The study pooled second doses at about 4 or about 12 weeks. Findings and caveats of the study: Spike-specific TCR depth and breadth grew after two AZD1222 doses. Baseline serology detected seropositivity in only 5 to 7 AZD1222 recipients. Unmutated regions of variants are reportedly targeted by nearly half of spike-specific TCRs.

The receptor was isolated from an adult in good health. This specimen consisted of peripheral blood, obtained on day 0 of AZD1222 vaccination.

CDR3 bases: TGTGCCAGCTCACCCTCGGGGGTAGGAACAGATACGCAGTATTTT. Its translation is CASSPSGVGTDTQYF. V gene TRBV18 combines with J gene TRBJ2-3; TRBD2 might be the D (6 bases). CDR3 length: 15 residues. V dropped 3 bases and J dropped 3 bases, with 13 bases sitting between them. The V gene's germline CDR1 is KGHSH and CDR2 LQKENI.